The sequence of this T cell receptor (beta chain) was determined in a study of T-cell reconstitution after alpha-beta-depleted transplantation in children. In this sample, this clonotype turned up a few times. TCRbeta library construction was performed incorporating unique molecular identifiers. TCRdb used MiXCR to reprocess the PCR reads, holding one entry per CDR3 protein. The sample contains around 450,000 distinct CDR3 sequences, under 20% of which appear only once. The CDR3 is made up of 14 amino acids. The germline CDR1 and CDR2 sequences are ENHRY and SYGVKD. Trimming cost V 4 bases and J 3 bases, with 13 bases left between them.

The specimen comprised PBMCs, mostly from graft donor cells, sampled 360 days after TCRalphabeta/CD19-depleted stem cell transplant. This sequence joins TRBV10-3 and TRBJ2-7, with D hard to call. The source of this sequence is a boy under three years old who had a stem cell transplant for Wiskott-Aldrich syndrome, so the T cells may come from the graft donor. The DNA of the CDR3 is TGTGCCATCAGTGGTTCTATCTTTTTCTACGAGCAGTACTTC. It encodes CAISGSIFFYEQYF.